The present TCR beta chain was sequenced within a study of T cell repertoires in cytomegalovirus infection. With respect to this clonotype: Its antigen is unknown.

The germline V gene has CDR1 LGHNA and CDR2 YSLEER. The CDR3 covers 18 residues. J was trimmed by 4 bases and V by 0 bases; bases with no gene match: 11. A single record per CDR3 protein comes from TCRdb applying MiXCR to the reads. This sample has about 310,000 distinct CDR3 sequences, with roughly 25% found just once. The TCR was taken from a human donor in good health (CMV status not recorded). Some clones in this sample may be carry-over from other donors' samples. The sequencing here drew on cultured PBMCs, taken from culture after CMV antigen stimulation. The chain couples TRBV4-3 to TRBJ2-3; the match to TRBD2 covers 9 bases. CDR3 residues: CASSQEGQGLALPDTQYF. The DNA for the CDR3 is TGCGCCAGCAGCCAAGAAGGGCAAGGACTAGCGCTTCCAGATACGCAGTATTTT.